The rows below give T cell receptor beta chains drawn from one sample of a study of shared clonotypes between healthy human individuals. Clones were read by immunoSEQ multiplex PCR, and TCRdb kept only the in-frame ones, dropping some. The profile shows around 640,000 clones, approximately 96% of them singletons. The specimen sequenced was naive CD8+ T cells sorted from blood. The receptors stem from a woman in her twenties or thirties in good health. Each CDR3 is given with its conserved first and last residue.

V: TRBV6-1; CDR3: CASSGRYQPQHF
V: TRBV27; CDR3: CASHGLSLKTQYF
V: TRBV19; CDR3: CASKFDRQHYNEQFF
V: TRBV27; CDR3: CASSSLTSPTEQFF
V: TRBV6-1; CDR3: CASKGQDYEQYF
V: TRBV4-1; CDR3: CASRISFYSNQPQHF
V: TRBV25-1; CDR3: CASSVWTSGTYEQYF
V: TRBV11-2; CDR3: CASSIGRGNYEQYF
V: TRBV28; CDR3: CASSLEPGQGDTDTQYF
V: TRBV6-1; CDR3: CASSGTGSSYNSPLHF
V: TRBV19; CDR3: CASSIWTGNSPLHF
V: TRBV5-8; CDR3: CASSFRWGYEQYF
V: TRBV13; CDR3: CASSPAGTLYEQYF
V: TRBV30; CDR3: CAWTGGSGNEQFF
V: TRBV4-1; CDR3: CASSQEPSGSLKNTGELFF
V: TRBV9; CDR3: CASSYGPGELFF
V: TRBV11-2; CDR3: CASSLGGQPDEQFF
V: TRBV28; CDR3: CASSYLADYYEQYF
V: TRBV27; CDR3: CASSLAPGLARNTGELFF
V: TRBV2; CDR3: CASSGGLAGEADTQYF
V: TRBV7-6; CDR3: CASSRRDHGLEQYF
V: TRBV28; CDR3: CASSSVSETQYF
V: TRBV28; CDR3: CASSTLDRVVIDSYEQYF
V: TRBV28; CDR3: CASSQTGSTGELFF
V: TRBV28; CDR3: CATVQETQYF
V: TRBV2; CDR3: CASSEGLLPTNYGYTF
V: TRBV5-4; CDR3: CASSNTPGAERF
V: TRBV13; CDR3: CASSLVSVGYTF
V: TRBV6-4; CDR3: CASRHKGDTEAFF
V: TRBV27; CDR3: CASSMRKVGHEQFF
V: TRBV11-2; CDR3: CASQLGAGGLREQYF
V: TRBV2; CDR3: CASDGVTNEQFF
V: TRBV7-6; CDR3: CASASGNSYEQYF
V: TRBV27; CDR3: CASKGHLAYEQYF
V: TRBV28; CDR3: CASSSPGQGVPSNTIYF
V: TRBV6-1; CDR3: CATTTREFPYEQYF
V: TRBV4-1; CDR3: CASSPSGLTYEQYF
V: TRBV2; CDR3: CASSERGLSPYEQYF
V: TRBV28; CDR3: CASSSALLAADNEQFF
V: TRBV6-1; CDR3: CASSGGGISYEQYF
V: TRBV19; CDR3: CASRSGINSGNTIYF
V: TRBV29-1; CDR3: CSGNSGQFPNTDTQYF
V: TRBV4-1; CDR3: CASSHYLQGPEDEKLFF
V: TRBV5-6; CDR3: CASETGTTGELFF
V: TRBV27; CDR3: CASSLSTGVEAFF
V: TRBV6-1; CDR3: CASSGPGQGNQPQHF
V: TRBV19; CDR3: CASSVGEVTEAFF
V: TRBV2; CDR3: CASSDKGGNTGELFF
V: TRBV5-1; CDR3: CASSSLGTLTGELFF
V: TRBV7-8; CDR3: CASRGKQPMNTEAFF
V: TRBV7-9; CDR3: CASSFAGPNLGYTF
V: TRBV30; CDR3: CAWSSGTGRYGYTF
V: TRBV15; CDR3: CATSRDLPGQGHYGYTF
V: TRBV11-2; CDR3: CASSLVIMQGHYGYTF
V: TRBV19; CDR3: CASSIAPTGVYGYTF
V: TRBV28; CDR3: CASSLFRGNEQFF
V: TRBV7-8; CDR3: CASSLAAGVGEQFF
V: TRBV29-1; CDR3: CSVDWGHGYTF
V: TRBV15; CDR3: CATSRDITEAFF